The 32 T cell receptor beta chains below come from one sample, sequenced in a study of blood T cells in healthy people across ages. Through a sample-barcoded 5' primer and a J-beta primer mix, a second PCR was run for roughly 6 to 11 cycles. Using its own MiXCR run on the 5' RACE reads, TCRdb lists one record per CDR3 protein. The sample has hundreds of thousands of distinct CDR3 sequences, about 62% seen once; the top ten hold about a quarter. Sequencing was done on a sample of blood. The receptors were gathered from a man aged 25 to 40 in good health.

The gene calls are TRBV12-5 and TRBJ2-1, with TRBD1 matching over 9 bases. Germline V lookup: CDR1 LGHNT, CDR2 FRNRAP. The CDR3 covers 13 residues. Trimming removed 6 bases from V and 7 bases from J; junction bases left unmatched: 4. The CDR3, as DNA: TGTGCTAGTGGACAGGGGGCGAGGAATGAGCAGTTCTTC. Translating gives CASGQGARNEQFF.

This clonotype was recorded once. At one boundary the junction diverges from the germline segment, which might be a read error. CDR3 DNA: TGTGCCTGCAGTTTACAGGCCCTGGCTTCACCCCTCCACTTT. This codes for CACSLQALASPLHF. This chain connects TRBV12-3 or TRBV12-4 to TRBJ1-6, with D perhaps matching TRBD1 (5 bases). The CDR3 has 14 amino acids.

This clonotype was picked up a small number of times. This sequence joins TRBV28 and TRBJ1-2, with no clear D. CDR1 is MDHEN, CDR2 SYDVKM, per germline. Trimming left V 4 bases short and J 2 bases short, with 8 bases between. The CDR3 is 13 amino acids. This chain's CDR3 is CASSSHSNYGYTF. Here the CDR3 DNA reads TGTGCCAGCAGTTCACATTCAAACTATGGCTACACCTTC.

The DNA for the CDR3 is TGTGCCAGCAGCTTAGCGCGGCAGCGGGGGCCCTCAGCAGATACGCAGTATTTT. Protein product: CASSLARQRGPSADTQYF. V and J are TRBV7-8 and TRBJ2-3; 8 bases map to TRBD2. The CDR3 totals 18 residues. CDR1 is SGHVS and CDR2 is FQNEAQ in the germline V gene. The V and J ends lost 0 bases and 4 bases, in that order; junction bases with no gene match: 12.

The chain carries TRBV2 and TRBJ1-2; the match to TRBD1 covers 7 bases. J lost 7 bases, V lost 1 base, and 6 bases had no gene match. This CDR3 is built from 14 residues. Germline CDR1 SNHLY, CDR2 FYNNEI. The CDR3 DNA sequence: TGTGCCAGCAGTGAAGAGGGGGCAGTGGTTGGCTACACCTTC. This codes for CASSEEGAVVGYTF.

The chain links TRBV29-1 to TRBJ2-1; TRBD2 matches 9 bases. CDR1 and CDR2 (germline): SQVTM, ANQGSEA. The CDR3 length is 14 residues. Germline trimming cut 3 bases from V and 2 bases from J; bases unmatched to any gene: 2. CDR3 bases: TGCAGCGTTGATGGGACTAGCACCTACAATGAGCAGTTCTTC. Amino acid sequence: CSVDGTSTYNEQFF.

This clonotype has only a few counts. DNA of the CDR3: TGTGCCAGCAGCCTCTTCAGCTCCTACGAGCAGTACTTC. It is translated as CASSLFSSYEQYF. The chain uses TRBV27 and TRBJ2-7; the D is unclear. Germline CDR1 and CDR2: MNHEY and SMNVEV (reference sequence). V lost 6 bases to trimming and J lost 0 bases, with 9 bases between them. The CDR3 sequence is 13 residues long.

In its sample, this clonotype was seen a few times. The chain's CDR3 is CASSLSSGGASHEQYF. CDR3 bases: TGTGCCAGCAGCTTAAGTAGTGGGGGGGCTTCCCACGAGCAGTACTTC. The V gene is TRBV7-2, the J gene TRBJ2-7, with a possible D match to TRBD2 (7 bases). CDR3 length equals 16 residues. Germline CDR1 and CDR2: SGHTA and FQGNSA. The V gene lost 2 bases and the J gene lost 5 bases, with 19 bases spanning the gap.

The genes are TRBV27 and TRBJ2-7; D not resolved. The V and J ends lost 1 base and 10 bases respectively, with 8 bases between them. In germline, CDR1 is MNHEY, CDR2 SMNVEV (reference sequence). The CDR3 is 11 residues long. The DNA of the CDR3 is TGTGCCAGCAGTTTATACAATCGACAGTACTTC. Its translation: CASSLYNRQYF.

The chain has TRBV10-3 and TRBJ2-1; TRBD1 matches at 10 bases. The J call may be in error: the DNA end matches TRBJ2-7 better. Germline CDR1 ENHRY, CDR2 SYGVKD. The CDR3 runs 15 residues. The CDR3 is CAITPGQGSYNEQYF. CDR3 bases: TGTGCCATCACCCCGGGACAGGGGTCCTACAATGAGCAGTACTTC.

This sequence joins TRBV2 and TRBJ1-2, with D perhaps matching TRBD1 (5 bases). V shed 4 bases and J shed 6 bases, with 15 bases lying between them. The CDR3 has 14 amino acids. CDR1 SNHLY and CDR2 FYNNEI come from the germline V gene. CDR3 amino acids: CASSVTGGFDGYTF. The CDR3 DNA follows: TGTGCCAGCAGTGTGACGGGGGGGTTTGATGGCTACACCTTC.

The chain links TRBV28 to TRBJ2-7; 8 nucleotides agree with TRBD2. Judging by the DNA end, TRBJ2-5 fits better; the J call may be wrong. The CDR3 is 16 residues long. Germline V gene data show CDR1 as MDHEN and CDR2 as SYDVKM. The CDR3 here is CASSLRLTSVPETQYF. Here the CDR3 DNA reads TGTGCCAGCAGTTTACGCCTGACTAGCGTCCCTGAGACCCAGTACTTC.

The chain has TRBV9 and TRBJ1-6, with D uncertain. CDR3 length equals 14 residues. V was shortened by 2 bases and J by 8 bases, with 11 bases between the two germline ends. CDR1 is SGDLS and CDR2 is YYNGEE in the germline V gene. In nucleotides, the CDR3 is TGTGCCAGCAGCGTCAACCCAAATTATTCACCCCTCCACTTT. Protein: CASSVNPNYSPLHF.

Here the CDR3 DNA reads TGTGCCAGCAGTGATCCGACAGGGGGTAATGAAAAACTGTTTTTT. Amino acids: CASSDPTGGNEKLFF. The rearrangement uses TRBV2 and TRBJ1-4; 9 nucleotides line up with TRBD1. The ends lost 3 bases at V and 4 bases at J; junction bases unmatched: 3. This CDR3 region has 15 residues. In germline, CDR1 is SNHLY, CDR2 FYNNEI.

This chain links TRBV11-1 with TRBJ2-1; possibly TRBD1 for D (6 bases). There are 16 residues in the CDR3. Germline CDR1 SGHAT, CDR2 FQDESV (reference sequence). V lost 5 bases, J lost 2 bases, and 16 bases lay in between. The CDR3 DNA is TGTGCCAGCAGCCCCATGGGGACACCTACCTACAATGAGCAGTTCTTC. It specifies CASSPMGTPTYNEQFF.

This clonotype was counted once. J is TRBJ1-5 and V is TRBV10-3; maybe TRBD1 (6 bases). CDR3 length equals 15 residues. The ends were cut back, 3 bases at V and 9 bases at J, with 18 bases in the middle. In germline, CDR1 is ENHRY, CDR2 SYGVKD. The CDR3 DNA follows: TGTGCCATCAGTGAAGGGGGAAATGGGAACCCGCCCCAGCATTTT. It is translated as CAISEGGNGNPPQHF.

CDR3 DNA sequence: TGTGCCAGCAGTTCGTCTAGCGGGGGGGCCGGGCGAGAGCAGTACTTC. It codes for CASSSSSGGAGREQYF. The chain joins TRBV6-5 to TRBJ2-7, with 12 bases identical to TRBD2. The CDR3 runs to 16 residues. Germline values: CDR1 MNHEY, CDR2 SVGAGI. V lost 4 bases, J lost 7 bases, and 11 bases stayed unmatched.

This rearrangement joins TRBV12-3 or TRBV12-4 to TRBJ2-4; D is unresolved. V lost 3 bases and J lost 15, with 21 bases in between. CDR3 length: 14 residues. The CDR3 DNA reads TGTGCCAGCAGTTTTACGAAAGGAGTCTCACGGCTGTACTTC. It is translated as CASSFTKGVSRLYF.

At least ten counts were recorded for this clonotype. The chain recombines TRBV4-2 with TRBJ2-1; 9 positions match TRBD2. Unmatched junction bases numbered 7, after V lost 0 bases and J lost 4 bases. This CDR3 spans 17 amino acids. The germline CDR1 and CDR2 sequences are LGHNA and YNFKEQ. The DNA of the CDR3 is TGTGCCAGCAGCCAAGAGAATAGCGGGGGTATATACAATGAGCAGTTCTTC. This sequence encodes CASSQENSGGIYNEQFF.

V usage is TRBV29-1 and J usage is TRBJ2-1; D call uncertain. The CDR3 totals 10 residues. Trimming left V 7 bases short and J 6 bases short, with 7 bases between. CDR1 and CDR2 from the germline V gene are SQVTM and ANQGSEA. The CDR3: CSAGVNEQFF. DNA for the CDR3: TGCAGCGCCGGTGTCAATGAGCAGTTCTTC.

The chain employs TRBV12-3 or TRBV12-4 and TRBJ2-1; D remains unclear. This CDR3 has 13 residues. The ends were cut back, 6 bases at V and 5 bases at J, with 11 bases in the middle. The CDR3 nucleotides read TGTGCCAGCAGGGCCAGCCTCAACAATGAGCAGTTCTTC. This codes for CASRASLNNEQFF.

The table lists this clonotype with a count of one. J is TRBJ2-7 and V is TRBV4-2, with 11 bases matching TRBD1. The CDR3 consists of 16 residues. J was trimmed by 7 bases and V by 4 bases; bases with no gene match: 12. In germline, CDR1 is LGHNA, CDR2 YNFKEQ. Here the CDR3 reads CASSPTPGQGGGEQYF. In DNA form, the CDR3 reads TGTGCCAGCAGCCCTACACCGGGACAGGGGGGCGGTGAGCAGTACTTC.

V is TRBV9 and J is TRBJ1-5; D gene uncertain. This CDR3 contains 15 residues. In germline, CDR1 is SGDLS, CDR2 YYNGEE. The V and J ends lost 3 bases and 4 bases respectively, with 14 bases between them. The chain's CDR3 is CASSATGQLNQPQHF. The CDR3 coding sequence is TGTGCCAGCAGCGCAACCGGGCAGCTTAATCAGCCCCAGCATTTT.

The rearrangement links TRBV7-8 to TRBJ2-1; 10 nucleotides line up with TRBD1. The CDR3 is made up of 16 amino acids. The junction had 8 bases not matched to a gene; V was cut back by 4 bases and J by 5 bases. From germline, CDR1 is SGHVS and CDR2 FQNEAQ. CDR3 sequence (DNA): TGTGCCAGCAGCTCCGGCGACAGGGGGCGCGACAATGAGCAGTTCTTC. Protein product: CASSSGDRGRDNEQFF.

The chain recombines TRBV25-1 with TRBJ2-5; the match to TRBD1 covers 10 bases. Germline trimming cut 3 bases from V and 1 base from J; bases unmatched to any gene: 5. The CDR3 sequence is 16 residues long. Germline loops: CDR1 MGHDK, CDR2 SYGVNS. This CDR3 is CASSEGQGSPQETQYF. CDR3 bases: TGTGCCAGCAGTGAGGGACAGGGGAGCCCCCAAGAGACCCAGTACTTC.

The V call is TRBV4-3, the J call TRBJ2-3; no clear D gene. The V and J ends lost 1 base and 0 bases respectively, with 14 bases between them. CDR1 and CDR2 (germline): LGHNA, YSLEER. This CDR3 contains 17 residues. The CDR3 reads CASSQGDANLSTDTQYF. DNA for the CDR3: TGCGCCAGCAGCCAAGGAGATGCCAACCTAAGCACAGATACGCAGTATTTT.

The sample holds one count of this clonotype. The V and J genes are TRBV7-9 and TRBJ2-3; D is perhaps TRBD1 or TRBD2 (5 bases each). The V gene's germline CDR1 is SEHNR and CDR2 FQNEAQ (reference sequence). V was clipped by 3 bases and J by 5 bases, with 15 bases between them. This CDR3 comprises 15 residues. CDR3: CASSFTGASGDTQYF. CDR3 bases: TGTGCCAGCAGCTTTACCGGGGCCAGCGGAGATACGCAGTATTTT.

This clonotype was detected only once. The J gene is TRBJ2-7, the V gene TRBV3-1, with 11 nucleotides matching TRBD1. The closer fit of TRBJ2-5 to the DNA end suggests the J call may be wrong. Germline CDR1 and CDR2: LGHDT and YNNKEL (reference sequence). This CDR3 contains 16 residues. CDR3 region: CASSQFVGQGEVTQYF. CDR3 nucleotides: TGTGCCAGCAGCCAGTTTGTGGGACAGGGGGAGGTGACCCAGTACTTC.

The chain links TRBV4-2 to TRBJ1-2; no firm D call. CDR1 and CDR2 (germline): LGHNA, YNFKEQ. Trimming removed 1 base from V and 3 bases from J, with 12 bases in between. This CDR3 is 15 amino acids long. CDR3 DNA sequence: TGTGCCAGCAGCCAAGGGGCGCGGGATGACTATGGCTACACCTTC. Its protein product is CASSQGARDDYGYTF.

This clonotype has more than one count but fewer than ten. The V call is TRBV20-1, the J call TRBJ2-5; tentatively, D is TRBD2 (7 bases). Trimming removed 3 bases from V and 2 bases from J, with 19 bases in between. The CDR3 is made up of 16 amino acids. CDR1 DFQATT and CDR2 SNEGSKA come from the germline V gene (reference sequence). CDR3 nucleotides: TGCAGTGCTAGTGGGGGGCGGGGGCCCTTACAAGAGACCCAGTACTTC. This codes for CSASGGRGPLQETQYF.

The rearrangement uses TRBV5-1 and TRBJ2-5, with D possibly matching TRBD1 (6 bases). V shed 0 bases and J shed 1 base, with 16 bases lying between them. CDR1 and CDR2 (germline): SGHRS, YFSETQ. CDR3 size: 17 residues. CDR3 DNA: TGCGCCAGCAGCTTGGGTCCGGTTGACAGGTCCCAAGAGACCCAGTACTTC. It encodes CASSLGPVDRSQETQYF. The complete variable domain, with remaining parts taken from reference TRBV5-1 and TRBJ2-5, reads KAGVTQTPRYLIKTRGQQVTLSCSPISGHRSVSWYQQTPGQGLQFLFEYFSETQRNKGNFPGRFSGRQFSNSRSEMNVSTLELGDSALYLCASSLGPVDRSQETQYFGPGTRLLVL.

The J gene is TRBJ1-4, the V gene TRBV20-1; D gene uncertain. Trimming removed 3 bases from V and 0 bases from J, with 8 bases in between. In germline, CDR1 is DFQATT, CDR2 SNEGSKA (reference sequence). The CDR3 extends over 14 amino acids. The chain's CDR3 is CSASFSATNEKLFF. CDR3 coding DNA: TGCAGTGCTAGTTTCTCCGCAACTAATGAAAAACTGTTTTTT.